Below are 29 T cell receptor beta chains sequenced from a single sample in a study of T cell responses to AZD1222 COVID-19 vaccine. The protocol was immunoSEQ multiplex PCR, while the TCRdb copy is restricted to in-frame clones and leaves out a portion. Among about 92,000 clones listed, around 90% were seen once. The input for sequencing was peripheral blood, taken on day 0 of AZD1222 vaccination. These receptors were obtained from an adult in good health.

In its sample, this clone was seen once. The V call is TRBV4-3, the J call TRBJ2-7; a weak D match, TRBD1 (6 bases). V was clipped by 0 bases and J by 7 bases, with 31 bases between them. The CDR3 is 20 amino acids. Germline V gene sequence: CDR1 LGHNA, CDR2 YSLEER. The CDR3 DNA reads TGCGCCAGCAGCCAAGAGGCACAGGGAAGTAGATTGGCGTCTGTGGGGGAGCAGTACTTC. This encodes CASSQEAQGSRLASVGEQYF.

The chain carries TRBV18 and TRBJ1-1, with 7 bases lining up with TRBD1. The CDR3 is made up of 12 amino acids. Losses at the gene ends were 5 bases for V and 7 bases for J; bases not matched to a gene: 4. Germline CDR1 is KGHSH and CDR2 is LQKENI. CDR3 bases: TGTGCCAGCTCAACCAGACAGGGTGAAGCTTTCTTT. This sequence encodes CASSTRQGEAFF.

The J gene is TRBJ1-2, the V gene TRBV3-1 (or the pseudogene TRBV3-2); the D gene is possibly TRBD1 (5 bases). Germline-derived CDR1 and CDR2 are LGHDT and YNNKEL (reference sequence). The CDR3 extends over 13 amino acids. The V end lost 6 bases, the J end lost 6 bases, and 14 bases lay between the germline ends. The CDR3: CASSIGAPHGYTF. Written as DNA, the CDR3 is TGTGCCAGCAGTATAGGGGCCCCACATGGCTACACCTTC.

The V gene is TRBV5-8, the J gene TRBJ2-1; weak D call: TRBD1 (6 bases). CDR3 size: 15 residues. The germline V and J ends were trimmed by 3 bases and 2 bases, with 12 bases remaining between them. CDR1 is SGHTS and CDR2 is YDEGEE in the germline V gene. As DNA, the CDR3 is TGTGCCAGCAGCTCACTGACAGGAGCCTACAATGAGCAGTTCTTC. Amino acids: CASSSLTGAYNEQFF.

The chain links TRBV11-3 to TRBJ2-1, with a weak D call TRBD2 (6 bases). Trimming removed 2 bases at V and 9 bases at J, with 8 bases between. The germline V gene encodes CDR1 SGHNT and CDR2 YENEEA. The CDR3 extends over 12 amino acids. The CDR3 region is CASSLRGFEQFF. In nucleotides, the CDR3 is TGTGCCAGCAGCTTACGGGGGTTTGAGCAGTTCTTC.

CDR3 sequence reads: CASGRENAYEQYF. The CDR3 DNA reads TGTGCCAGCGGCAGGGAAAATGCCTACGAGCAGTACTTC. J is TRBJ2-7 and V is TRBV6-5, with a possible D match to TRBD1 (5 bases). CDR1 is MNHEY, CDR2 SVGAGI, per germline. V dropped 8 bases and J dropped 2 bases, with 13 bases sitting between them. This CDR3 comprises 13 residues.

In this sample, this clone turned up once. The J gene is TRBJ1-6, the V gene TRBV5-4, with D uncertain. Germline V CDR1 and CDR2: SGHNT, YYREEE (reference sequence). V lost 3 bases, J lost 9 bases, and 7 bases lay in between. This CDR3 region has 12 residues. DNA of the CDR3: TGTGCCAGCAGCTCCGTCGGTTCACCCCTCCACTTT. Translation: CASSSVGSPLHF. Full variable domain (outside the CDR3, taken from reference TRBV5-4 and TRBJ1-6): ETGVTQSPTHLIKTRGQQVTLRCSSQSGHNTVSWYQQALGQGPQFIFQYYREEENGRGNFPPRFSGLQFPNYSSELNVNALELDDSALYLCASSSVGSPLHFGNGTRLTVT.

The genes are TRBV5-1 and TRBJ2-3, with 11 bases that match TRBD2. The CDR3 extends over 17 amino acids. Germline values: CDR1 SGHRS, CDR2 YFSETQ. V lost 4 bases, J lost 2 bases, and 9 bases stayed unmatched. CDR3 nucleotide sequence: TGCGCCAGCAGCCCCAGGCCTAGCGGGGGGAACACAGATACGCAGTATTTT. The encoded protein is CASSPRPSGGNTDTQYF.

This chain uses TRBV4-1 with TRBJ1-3; TRBD1 aligns across 7 bases. This CDR3 comprises 17 residues. Unmatched junction bases numbered 9, after V lost 4 bases and J lost 0 bases. Germline-derived CDR1 and CDR2 are MGHRA and YSYEKL. CDR3 sequence (DNA): TGCGCCAGCAGCCCGGGACAGATGAGAATCTCTGGAAACACCATATATTTT. Residues: CASSPGQMRISGNTIYF.

The genes are TRBV18 and TRBJ2-7, with 14 bases that match TRBD2. Germline V gene data show CDR1 as KGHSH and CDR2 as LQKENI. V dropped 1 base and J dropped 4; count of bases not matched to a gene: 3. This CDR3 spans 16 amino acids. CDR3 sequence: CASSPRLAGGIYEQYF. CDR3 in DNA: TGTGCCAGCTCACCACGACTAGCGGGGGGGATTTACGAGCAGTACTTC.

This clone was seen once. The V gene is TRBV1, the J gene TRBJ2-2. TRBV1 is deemed a pseudogene. The CDR3 length is 15 residues. The CDR3 sequence: CTSSQDRGGTGELFF. CDR3 nucleotide sequence: TGCACCAGCAGCCAAGACAGGGGAGGCACCGGGGAGCTGTTTTTT.

The V and J genes are TRBV27 and TRBJ2-2; D remains ambiguous. Germline loops: CDR1 MNHEY, CDR2 SMNVEV (reference sequence). The CDR3 has 13 residues. Trimming removed 3 bases at V and 1 base at J, with 3 bases between. The CDR3 reads CASSFMNTGELFF. CDR3 nucleotide sequence: TGTGCCAGCAGTTTTATGAACACCGGGGAGCTGTTTTTT.

V and J are TRBV5-1 and TRBJ2-2; either TRBD1 or TRBD2 may fit D (5 bases each). With 5 bases removed from V and 2 bases from J, the gap between germline ends came to 13 bases. This CDR3 region has 15 residues. Per germline, CDR1 SGHRS and CDR2 YFSETQ. In nucleotides, the CDR3 is TGCGCCAGCAGGTCCCGGGGACCAAACACCGGGGAGCTGTTTTTT. As protein: CASRSRGPNTGELFF. Using reference TRBV5-1 and TRBJ2-2 for the parts outside the CDR3, the full variable domain is KAGVTQTPRYLIKTRGQQVTLSCSPISGHRSVSWYQQTPGQGLQFLFEYFSETQRNKGNFPGRFSGRQFSNSRSEMNVSTLELGDSALYLCASRSRGPNTGELFFGEGSRLTVL.

The chain carries TRBV19 and TRBJ1-5; 8 bases align to TRBD1. After removal of 7 bases from V and 6 bases from J, the junction contained 8 bases not matched to a gene. The CDR3 has 14 amino acids. Germline V CDR1 and CDR2: LNHDA, SQIVND (reference sequence). The CDR3 bases are TGTGCCAGTACTCCCATGGACAGGGCTCAGCCCCAGCATTTT. This translates into CASTPMDRAQPQHF. The variable domain in full, completed from reference TRBV19 and TRBJ1-5, reads DGGITQSPKYLFRKEGQNVTLSCEQNLNHDAMYWYRQDPGQGLRLIYYSQIVNDFQKGDIAEGYSVSREKKESFPLTVTSAQKNPTAFYLCASTPMDRAQPQHFGDGTRLSIL.

The rearrangement uses TRBV5-6 and TRBJ1-2; perhaps TRBD1 as D (6 bases). Deletions cut 1 base from V and 8 bases from J, with 12 bases between. The CDR3 length is 13 residues. The V gene's germline CDR1 is SGHDT and CDR2 YYEEEE. CDR3 sequence reads: CASSLPGASGYTF. Written as DNA, the CDR3 is TGTGCCAGCAGCTTGCCGGGGGCGTCCGGCTACACCTTC. Full variable domain (missing parts from reference TRBV5-6 and TRBJ1-2): DAGVTQSPTHLIKTRGQQVTLRCSPKSGHDTVSWYQQALGQGPQFIFQYYEEEERQRGNFPDRFSGHQFPNYSSELNVNALLLGDSALYLCASSLPGASGYTFGSGTRLTVV.

The V gene is TRBV19, the J gene TRBJ1-5; 10 bases are shared with TRBD1. Germline trimming cut 5 bases from V and 2 bases from J; bases unmatched to any gene: 9. The V gene's germline CDR1 is LNHDA and CDR2 SQIVND (reference sequence). The CDR3 runs 17 residues. In DNA form, the CDR3 reads TGTGCCAGTAGTCCTTGGACAGGGGGGAGTGGCAATCAGCCCCAGCATTTT. Its translation is CASSPWTGGSGNQPQHF.

V and J are TRBV27 and TRBJ2-6; no definite D call. The CDR3 sequence is 17 residues long. The ends were cut back, 3 bases at V and 3 bases at J, with 15 bases in the middle. The germline CDR1 and CDR2 sequences are MNHEY and SMNVEV (reference sequence). The CDR3 nucleotides read TGTGCCAGCAGTTTCAACCCGCGGCTGATTGGGGCCAACGTCCTGACTTTC. Translating gives CASSFNPRLIGANVLTF.

This clone occurred once. The chain has TRBV18 and TRBJ2-7; perhaps TRBD1 as D (5 bases). CDR1 and CDR2 from the germline V gene are KGHSH and LQKENI. Trimming took 3 bases from V and 2 from J, leaving 8 bases between them. This CDR3 has 13 residues. The CDR3 spells CASSPRETYEQYF. The CDR3 bases are TGTGCCAGCTCACCCAGGGAAACCTACGAGCAGTACTTC.

The CDR3 region is CASSLRTGTYEQYF. CDR3 nucleotide sequence: TGTGCCAGCAGTTTGCGCACCGGGACCTACGAGCAGTACTTC. This rearrangement joins TRBV6-5 to TRBJ2-7; possible D gene TRBD2, 5 bases. The length of the CDR3 is 14 residues. V lost 4 bases and J lost 2, with 12 bases in between. The germline V gene has CDR1 MNHEY and CDR2 SVGAGI.

The rearrangement uses TRBV5-1 and TRBJ1-2, with TRBD1 matching over 12 bases. The CDR3 has 16 amino acids. Germline V CDR1 and CDR2: SGHRS, YFSETQ. V shed 8 bases and J 2 bases; nucleotides not matched to a gene: 10. In DNA form, the CDR3 reads TGCGCCAGTTCACAGGGACAGGGGGCGCGAAACTATGGCTACACCTTC. Encoded protein: CASSQGQGARNYGYTF.

The V gene is TRBV28, the J gene TRBJ1-2; D remains unclear. Germline V lookup: CDR1 MDHEN, CDR2 SYDVKM. The V gene lost 1 base and the J gene lost 7 bases, with 7 bases spanning the gap. This CDR3 spans 12 amino acids. CDR3 sequence: CASSLLSAGYTF. The DNA for the CDR3 is TGTGCCAGCAGTTTATTGAGTGCTGGCTACACCTTC.

J is TRBJ1-1 and V is TRBV14, with D possibly matching TRBD1 (5 bases). From germline, CDR1 is SGHDN and CDR2 FVKESK. The CDR3 has 15 residues. Trimming shortened V by 3 bases and J by 11 bases, and 22 bases separated the two germline ends. CDR3 loop: CASSQDPGSGHSAFF. The CDR3 DNA follows: TGTGCCAGCAGCCAGGATCCAGGGTCAGGGCATTCGGCTTTCTTT.

This clone was recorded only once. The chain employs TRBV6-6 and TRBJ2-2; 8 positions match TRBD1. Germline V gene lookup returns CDR1 MNHNY and CDR2 SVGAGI (reference sequence). This CDR3 contains 13 residues. With V trimmed by 4 bases and J by 6 bases, 1 base remained unmatched. The CDR3 region is CASSLGQAGELFF. The CDR3 DNA reads as TGTGCCAGCAGTTTGGGACAGGCCGGGGAGCTGTTTTTT.

The rearrangement joins TRBV19 to TRBJ2-3; no reliable D call. V dropped 4 bases and J dropped 5 bases, with 7 bases sitting between them. The CDR3 is 12 amino acids. Germline values: CDR1 LNHDA, CDR2 SQIVND (reference sequence). CDR3: CASSTARDTQYF. In DNA form, the CDR3 reads TGTGCCAGTAGTACCGCTAGAGATACGCAGTATTTT.

The chain recombines TRBV19 with TRBJ1-2; TRBD1 might be the D (5 bases). The V gene lost 7 bases and the J gene lost 0 bases, with 12 bases spanning the gap. Germline CDR1 and CDR2: LNHDA and SQIVND (reference sequence). There are 14 residues in the CDR3. CDR3 in DNA: TGTGCCAGTACTGACAGTCCAGCTAACTATGGCTACACCTTC. It is translated as CASTDSPANYGYTF.

V is TRBV28 and J is TRBJ2-3, with D possibly TRBD1 on 5 matching bases. Germline CDR1 MDHEN, CDR2 SYDVKM. Trimming removed 9 bases at V and 0 bases at J, with 7 bases between. The CDR3 spans 12 residues. CDR3 sequence (DNA): TGTGCCAGTCGGACAAGCACAGATACGCAGTATTTT. It translates to CASRTSTDTQYF.

The chain links TRBV27 to TRBJ1-1; D might be TRBD1 (5 bases). Trimming removed 7 bases at V and 2 bases at J, with 11 bases between. In germline, CDR1 is MNHEY, CDR2 SMNVEV (reference sequence). The CDR3 is 13 residues long. DNA for the CDR3: TGTGCCAGCAAGAAGGGGATAAACACTGAAGCTTTCTTT. Translation: CASKKGINTEAFF.

The V gene is TRBV10-3, the J gene TRBJ2-3, with D tentatively TRBD1 or TRBD2 (5 bases each). The germline CDR1 and CDR2 sequences are ENHRY and SYGVKD. V lost 0 bases and J 3 bases, leaving 10 bases between the germline ends. CDR3 length: 15 residues. In DNA form, the CDR3 reads TGTGCCATCAGTGAGTCCACAGGCGGGACAGATACGCAGTATTTT. As protein: CAISESTGGTDTQYF.

The J gene is TRBJ1-4, the V gene TRBV6-2 or TRBV6-3, with TRBD1 as a possible D gene (5 bases). The CDR3 consists of 14 residues. The V and J ends lost 6 bases and 8 bases respectively, with 16 bases between them. The germline CDR1 and CDR2 sequences are MNHEY and SVGEGT. CDR3 in DNA: TGTGCCAGCAGCTCCAGGGTACGGCGGGAAAAACTGTTTTTT. Protein sequence: CASSSRVRREKLFF.